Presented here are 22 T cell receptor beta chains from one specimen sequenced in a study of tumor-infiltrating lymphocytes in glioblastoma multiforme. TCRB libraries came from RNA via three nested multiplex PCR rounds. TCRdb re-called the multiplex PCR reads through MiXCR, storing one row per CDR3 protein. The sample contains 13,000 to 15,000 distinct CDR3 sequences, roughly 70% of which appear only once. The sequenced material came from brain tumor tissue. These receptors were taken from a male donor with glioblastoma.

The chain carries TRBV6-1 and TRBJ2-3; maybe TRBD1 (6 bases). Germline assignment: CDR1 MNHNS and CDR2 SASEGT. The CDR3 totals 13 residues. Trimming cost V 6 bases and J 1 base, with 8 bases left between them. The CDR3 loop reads CASRHRGTDTQYF. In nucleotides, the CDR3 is TGTGCCAGCAGGCACAGGGGCACAGATACGCAGTATTTT.

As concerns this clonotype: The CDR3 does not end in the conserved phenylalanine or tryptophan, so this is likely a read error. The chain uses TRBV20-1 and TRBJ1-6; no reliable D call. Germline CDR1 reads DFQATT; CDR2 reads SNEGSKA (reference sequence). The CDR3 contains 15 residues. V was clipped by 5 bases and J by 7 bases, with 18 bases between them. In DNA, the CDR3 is TGCAGTGCTGGAGCGCGGGGTTCCGTGAATTCACCCCTCCACATT. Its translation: CSAGARGSVNSPLHI.

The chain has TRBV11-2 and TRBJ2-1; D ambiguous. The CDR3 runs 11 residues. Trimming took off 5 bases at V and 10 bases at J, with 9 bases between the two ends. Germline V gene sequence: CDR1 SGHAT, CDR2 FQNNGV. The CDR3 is CASSTVREQFF. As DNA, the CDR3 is TGTGCCAGCAGCACCGTTCGGGAGCAGTTCTTC.

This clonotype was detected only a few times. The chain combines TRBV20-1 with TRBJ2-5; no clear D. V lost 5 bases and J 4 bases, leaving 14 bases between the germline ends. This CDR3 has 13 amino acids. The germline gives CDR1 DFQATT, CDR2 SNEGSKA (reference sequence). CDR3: CSAPGRSRETQYF. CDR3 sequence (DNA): TGCAGTGCTCCGGGCCGGTCCCGAGAGACCCAGTACTTC.

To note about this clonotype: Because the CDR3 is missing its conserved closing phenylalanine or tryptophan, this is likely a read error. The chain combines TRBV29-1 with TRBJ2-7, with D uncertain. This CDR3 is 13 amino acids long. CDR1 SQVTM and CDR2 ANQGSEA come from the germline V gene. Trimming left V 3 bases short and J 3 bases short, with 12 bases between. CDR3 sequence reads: CSVERSRGYEQYI. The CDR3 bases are TGCAGCGTTGAGAGGAGCCGAGGCTACGAGCAGTACATC.

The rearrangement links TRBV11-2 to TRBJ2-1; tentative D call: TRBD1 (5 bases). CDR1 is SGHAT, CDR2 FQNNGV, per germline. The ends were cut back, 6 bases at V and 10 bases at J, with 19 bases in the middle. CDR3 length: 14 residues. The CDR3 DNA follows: TGTGCCAGCAGTCTAGGGCGGAATCAGGGCGAGCAGTTCTTC. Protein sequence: CASSLGRNQGEQFF.

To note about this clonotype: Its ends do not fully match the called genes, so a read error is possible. CDR3 DNA sequence: TGTGTCAGCAGCTGGCAAGATACGCAGTATTTT. Protein sequence: CVSSWQDTQYF. The chain employs TRBV5-6 and TRBJ2-3; D ambiguous. The CDR3 is 11 residues long. Germline CDR1 and CDR2: SGHDT and YYEEEE.

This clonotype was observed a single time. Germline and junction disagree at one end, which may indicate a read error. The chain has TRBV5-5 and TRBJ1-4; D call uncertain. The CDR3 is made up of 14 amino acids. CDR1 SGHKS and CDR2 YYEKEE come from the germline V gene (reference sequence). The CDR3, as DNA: TGTGACAGCAGGCAGAGCACAACTAATGAAAAACTGTTTTTT. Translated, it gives CDSRQSTTNEKLFF.

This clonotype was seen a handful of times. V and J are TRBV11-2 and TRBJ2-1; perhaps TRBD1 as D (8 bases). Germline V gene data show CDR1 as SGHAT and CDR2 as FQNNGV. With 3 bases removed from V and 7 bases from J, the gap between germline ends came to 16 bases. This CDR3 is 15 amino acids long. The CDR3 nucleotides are TGTGCCAGCAGCTTTCAACAGGGGGGGTTGAATGAGCAGTTCTTC. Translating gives CASSFQQGGLNEQFF. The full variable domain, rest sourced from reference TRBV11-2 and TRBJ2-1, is EAGVAQSPRYKIIEKRQSVAFWCNPISGHATLYWYQQILGQGPKLLIQFQNNGVVDDSQLPKDRFSAERLKGVDSTLKIQPAKLEDSAVYLCASSFQQGGLNEQFFGPGTRLTVL.

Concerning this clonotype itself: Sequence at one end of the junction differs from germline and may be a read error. Here the CDR3 reads CASSLNQNEQLFF. The CDR3 DNA reads TGTGCCAGCAGCCTCAACCAGAATGAACAACTGTTTTTT. This sequence joins TRBV11-2 and TRBJ1-4; no clear D. Germline V CDR1 and CDR2: SGHAT, FQNNGV. This CDR3 has 13 amino acids.

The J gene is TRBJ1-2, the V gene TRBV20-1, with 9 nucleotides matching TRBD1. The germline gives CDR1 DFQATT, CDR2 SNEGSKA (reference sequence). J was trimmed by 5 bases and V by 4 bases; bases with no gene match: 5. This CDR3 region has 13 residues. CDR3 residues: CSATKTGGYGYTF. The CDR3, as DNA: TGCAGTGCTACTAAGACAGGGGGATATGGCTACACCTTC.

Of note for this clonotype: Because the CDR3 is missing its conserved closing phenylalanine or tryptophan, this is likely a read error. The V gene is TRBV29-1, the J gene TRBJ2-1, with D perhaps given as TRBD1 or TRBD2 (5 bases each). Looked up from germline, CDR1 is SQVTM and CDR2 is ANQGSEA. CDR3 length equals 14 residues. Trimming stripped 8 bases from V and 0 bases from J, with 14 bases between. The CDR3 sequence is CSTRDVNSYNEQFV. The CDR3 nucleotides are TGCAGCACTCGGGACGTGAACTCCTACAATGAGCAGTTCGTA.

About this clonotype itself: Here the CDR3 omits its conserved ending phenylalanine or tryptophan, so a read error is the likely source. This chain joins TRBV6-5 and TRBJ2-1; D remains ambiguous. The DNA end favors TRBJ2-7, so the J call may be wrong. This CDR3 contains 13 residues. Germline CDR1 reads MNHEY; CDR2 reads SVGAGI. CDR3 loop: CASSSYADNEQYH. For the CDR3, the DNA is TGTGCCAGCAGTTCCTACGCAGACAATGAGCAGTACCAC.

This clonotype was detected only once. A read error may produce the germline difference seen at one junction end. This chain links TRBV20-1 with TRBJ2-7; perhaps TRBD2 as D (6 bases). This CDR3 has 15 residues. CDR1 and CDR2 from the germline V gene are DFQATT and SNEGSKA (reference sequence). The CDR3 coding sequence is TGCAATGCTAGCACATTCGGGAGTACGGCCGTCGAGCGGCACTTC. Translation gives CNASTFGSTAVERHF.

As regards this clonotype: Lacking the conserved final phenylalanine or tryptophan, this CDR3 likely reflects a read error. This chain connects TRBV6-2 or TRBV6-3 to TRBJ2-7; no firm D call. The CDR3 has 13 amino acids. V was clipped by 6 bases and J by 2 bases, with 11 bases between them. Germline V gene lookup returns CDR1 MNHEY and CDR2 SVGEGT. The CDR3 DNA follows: TGTGCCAGCAGACTCACAGAGACCTACGAGCAGTACTCC. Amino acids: CASRLTETYEQYS.

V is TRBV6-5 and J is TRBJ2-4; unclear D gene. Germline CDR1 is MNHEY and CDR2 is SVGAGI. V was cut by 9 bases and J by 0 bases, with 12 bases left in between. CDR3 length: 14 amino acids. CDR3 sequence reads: CARSSDAAKNIQYF. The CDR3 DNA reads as TGTGCCAGGAGTAGTGACGCAGCCAAAAACATTCAGTACTTC.

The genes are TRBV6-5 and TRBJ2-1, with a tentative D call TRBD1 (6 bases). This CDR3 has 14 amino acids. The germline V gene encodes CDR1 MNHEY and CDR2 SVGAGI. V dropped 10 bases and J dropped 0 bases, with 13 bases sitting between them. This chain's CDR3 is CATTGPSSYNEQFF. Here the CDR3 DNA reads TGTGCCACCACAGGGCCCAGCTCCTACAATGAGCAGTTCTTC.

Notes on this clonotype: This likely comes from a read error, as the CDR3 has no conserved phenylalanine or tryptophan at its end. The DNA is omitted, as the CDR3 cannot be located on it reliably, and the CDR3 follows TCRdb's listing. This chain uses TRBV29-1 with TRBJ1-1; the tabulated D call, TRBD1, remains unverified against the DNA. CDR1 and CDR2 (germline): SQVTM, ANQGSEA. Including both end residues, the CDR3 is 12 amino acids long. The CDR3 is CSVEDILGASFY.

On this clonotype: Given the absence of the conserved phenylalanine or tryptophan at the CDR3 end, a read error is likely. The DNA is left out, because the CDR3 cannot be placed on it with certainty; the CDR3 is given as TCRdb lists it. The CDR3 reads CASSQEISTETFC. The rearrangement uses TRBV4-1 and TRBJ1-1. The CDR3 length is 13 residues, termini included. Germline values: CDR1 MGHRA, CDR2 YSYEKL.

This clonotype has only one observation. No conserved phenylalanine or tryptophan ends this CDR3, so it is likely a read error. The CDR3 reads CASSRDPPNTGELFS. The DNA of the CDR3 is TGTGCCAGCAGCCGGGACCCCCCGAACACCGGGGAGCTGTTTTCC. The chain recombines TRBV5-4 with TRBJ2-2, with D possibly being TRBD1 or TRBD2 (5 bases each). The CDR3 spans 15 residues. Trimming cost V 4 bases and J 0 bases, with 10 bases left between them. The germline V gene has CDR1 SGHNT and CDR2 YYREEE (reference sequence).

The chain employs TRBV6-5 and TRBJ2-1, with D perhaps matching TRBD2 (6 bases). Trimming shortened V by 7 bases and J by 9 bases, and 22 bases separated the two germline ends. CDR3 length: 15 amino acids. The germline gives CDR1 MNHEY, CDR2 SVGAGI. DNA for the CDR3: TGTGCCAGCAAAGCTGTCCCACTTAGCGGAGGTGAGCAGTTCTTC. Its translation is CASKAVPLSGGEQFF.

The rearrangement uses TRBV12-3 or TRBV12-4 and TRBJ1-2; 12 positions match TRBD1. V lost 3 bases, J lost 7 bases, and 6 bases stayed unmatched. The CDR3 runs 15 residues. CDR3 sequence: CASSFPGQGASGYTF. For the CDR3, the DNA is TGTGCCAGCAGTTTTCCGGGACAGGGGGCCAGTGGCTACACCTTC.